This T cell receptor beta chain was retrieved from a study of post-analysis software for immune sequencing data. Study at large: Recorded subtypes: relapsing-remitting, secondary progressive, progressive-relapsing; some patients unannotated. General study findings and limits: Controls had significantly higher normalized Chao1 diversity than multiple sclerosis patients. Four or five TRBV segments, TRBV5-6, TRBV5-1 and TRBV20-1 among them, were found more frequent in patients than controls.

The CDR3 runs 13 residues. The V gene lost 6 bases and the J gene lost 8 bases, with 16 bases spanning the gap. Germline V gene sequence: CDR1 SQVTM, CDR2 ANQGSEA. On this clonotype itself: Its antigen is not identified.

cDNA libraries of TCR beta carried unique molecular identifiers. T cells numbering roughly 1 to 10 million yielded cDNA molecules that totaled approximately 500,000. Via MiXCR, TCRdb re-called the PCR reads, giving one row per CDR3 protein. The sample records about 680,000 distinct CDR3 sequences, around 64% being singletons. This clonotype was obtained from a girl between 2 and 10 years old with multiple sclerosis. The sample taken for sequencing was blood. This sequence joins TRBV29-1 and TRBJ1-4, with a weak D call TRBD1 (6 bases). The CDR3 loop is CSVRAGAGEKLFF. The CDR3 DNA sequence: TGCAGCGTACGAGCGGGGGCAGGGGAAAAACTGTTTTTT.